The 32 T cell receptor beta chains in this list originate from one sample, sequenced in a study of blood T cell repertoires in COVID-19. Using immunoSEQ multiplex PCR, the repertoire was profiled, and TCRdb retains in-frame clones only, with some absent. The repertoire includes 250,000 to 400,000 clones, approximately 87% of them detected once, and less than 3.5% sits in the top ten. Sequenced material: peripheral blood. The receptors were gathered from a young woman with COVID-19, enrolled during active disease.

The chain is built from TRBV30 and TRBJ1-1; a possible D gene is TRBD1 (5 bases). Germline V gives CDR1 GTSNPN, CDR2 SVGIG (reference sequence). V lost 2 bases to trimming and J lost 3 bases, with 13 bases between them. The CDR3 is made up of 14 amino acids. The CDR3 loop reads CAWSRGSLYTEAFF. For the CDR3, the DNA is TGTGCCTGGAGTAGGGGCTCCCTCTACACTGAAGCTTTCTTT.

The rearrangement uses TRBV27 and TRBJ1-1; 9 positions match TRBD1. Germline-derived CDR1 and CDR2 are MNHEY and SMNVEV (reference sequence). This CDR3 has 16 residues. V shed 3 bases, J shed 5 bases, and the junction held 10 bases outside the gene matches. CDR3 sequence (DNA): TGTGCCAGCAGTTTCCCCCCGGGACAGGGAGGAACTGAAGCTTTCTTT. Its translation is CASSFPPGQGGTEAFF.

The chain has TRBV7-2 and TRBJ2-3, with 15 bases that match TRBD2. Per the germline V gene, CDR1 is SGHTA and CDR2 is FQGNSA. J lost 3 bases, V lost 6 bases, and 10 bases had no gene match. CDR3 size: 18 residues. The CDR3 DNA reads as TGTGCCAGCAGGAGGTCGGGACTAGCGGGAGGTAGTACAGATACGCAGTATTTT. This encodes CASRRSGLAGGSTDTQYF.

The CDR3 nucleotides read TGTGCCAGCAGTTTTGGGACAGGGGGCACTGAAGCTTTCTTT. Translated, it gives CASSFGTGGTEAFF. The chain employs TRBV28 and TRBJ1-1; TRBD1 agrees at 11 bases. This CDR3 has 14 residues. V lost 3 bases to trimming and J lost 4 bases; unmatched junction nucleotides: 1. Germline-derived CDR1 and CDR2 are MDHEN and SYDVKM. Complete variable domain (other parts from reference TRBV28 and TRBJ1-1): DVKVTQSSRYLVKRTGEKVFLECVQDMDHENMFWYRQDPGLGLRLIYFSYDVKMKEKGDIPEGYSVSREKKERFSLILESASTNQTSMYLCASSFGTGGTEAFFGQGTRLTVV.

The chain joins TRBV28 to TRBJ1-1; a possible D gene is TRBD1 (5 bases). Germline V gives CDR1 MDHEN, CDR2 SYDVKM. This CDR3 is 14 amino acids long. V lost 3 bases and J lost 5, with 13 bases in between. The CDR3 DNA sequence: TGTGCCAGCAGTTTCGGACGGGGGAGAACTGAAGCTTTCTTT. Protein: CASSFGRGRTEAFF.

The genes are TRBV5-1 and TRBJ1-2; 9 bases are shared with TRBD1. V trimming: 4 bases; J trimming: 4 bases; junction bases outside the gene matches: 5. Germline CDR1 SGHRS, CDR2 YFSETQ. The CDR3 sequence is 14 residues long. The CDR3 nucleotides read TGCGCCAGCAGCCCTAGGGACAGGGTCTATGGCTACACCTTC. Protein: CASSPRDRVYGYTF.

The genes are TRBV30 and TRBJ1-1; maybe TRBD1 (6 bases). In germline, CDR1 is GTSNPN, CDR2 SVGIG (reference sequence). This CDR3 region has 12 residues. Trimming removed 8 bases at V and 0 bases at J, with 10 bases between. The CDR3 DNA is TGTGCCAGACAGGAGCTGAACACTGAAGCTTTCTTT. This translates into CARQELNTEAFF.

The chain couples TRBV27 to TRBJ2-1; D is uncertain. Germline CDR1 is MNHEY and CDR2 is SMNVEV (reference sequence). V shed 5 bases and J shed 3 bases, with 20 bases lying between them. The CDR3 spans 17 residues. CDR3 in amino acids: CASSIRQSPIDYNEQFF. The CDR3 coding sequence is TGTGCCAGCAGTATTCGACAATCACCTATTGACTACAATGAGCAGTTCTTC.

The gene calls are TRBV5-4 and TRBJ1-4; D unresolved. Germline CDR1 and CDR2: SGHNT and YYREEE (reference sequence). The CDR3 runs to 16 residues. V lost 0 bases, J lost 3 bases, and 12 bases lay in between. Here the CDR3 reads CASSLDRHSSNEKLFF. Written as DNA, the CDR3 is TGTGCCAGCAGCTTGGATCGTCACAGCTCTAATGAAAAACTGTTTTTT. The full variable domain, completed using reference TRBV5-4 and TRBJ1-4, is ETGVTQSPTHLIKTRGQQVTLRCSSQSGHNTVSWYQQALGQGPQFIFQYYREEENGRGNFPPRFSGLQFPNYSSELNVNALELDDSALYLCASSLDRHSSNEKLFFGSGTQLSVL.

The chain carries TRBV12-3 or TRBV12-4 and TRBJ2-2, with D perhaps matching TRBD2 (5 bases). The CDR3 consists of 13 residues. V was shortened by 5 bases and J by 5 bases, with 9 bases between the two germline ends. This chain's CDR3 is CASSPWETGELFF. The CDR3 coding sequence is TGTGCCAGCAGTCCGTGGGAGACCGGGGAGCTGTTTTTT.

The chain has TRBV14 and TRBJ1-6, with 9 bases lining up with TRBD1. Germline V lookup: CDR1 SGHDN, CDR2 FVKESK. J lost 10 bases, V lost 4 bases, and 8 bases had no gene match. CDR3 length: 15 amino acids. CDR3: CASSPGTGMGSPLHF. In nucleotides, the CDR3 is TGTGCCAGCAGCCCGGGGACAGGGATGGGATCACCCCTCCACTTT.

The table lists this clone with a count of one. CDR3 bases: TGTGCCTGGAGTGGAAGAACTCCGGGACTTGTTACCGGGGAGCTGTTTTTT. It is translated as CAWSGRTPGLVTGELFF. The J gene is TRBJ2-2, the V gene TRBV30; D may be TRBD2 (6 bases). Germline CDR1 reads GTSNPN; CDR2 reads SVGIG (reference sequence). V gave up 1 base and J gave up 5 bases, with 20 bases separating them. The length of the CDR3 is 17 residues.

This chain connects TRBV28 to TRBJ1-6; 9 bases line up with TRBD1. The CDR3 is made up of 15 amino acids. V gave up 4 bases and J gave up 9 bases; unmatched junction bases: 7. Germline-derived CDR1 and CDR2 are MDHEN and SYDVKM. The CDR3 is CASSSRDRVISPLHF. In DNA, the CDR3 is TGTGCCAGCAGTTCCCGGGACAGGGTAATTTCACCCCTCCACTTT.

This chain connects TRBV5-4 to TRBJ2-3; possible D gene TRBD1, 5 bases. Germline V CDR1 and CDR2: SGHNT, YYREEE (reference sequence). The V end lost 6 bases, the J end lost 2 bases, and 13 bases lay between the germline ends. The CDR3 spans 14 residues. The DNA for the CDR3 is TGTGCCAGCACTACTGGGGCTCACACAGATACGCAGTATTTT. It encodes CASTTGAHTDTQYF.

The rearrangement uses TRBV18 and TRBJ1-3; a weak D match, TRBD1 (5 bases). Germline V CDR1 and CDR2: KGHSH, LQKENI. CDR3 length equals 16 residues. V lost 3 bases to trimming and J lost 0 bases, with 12 bases between them. The CDR3 DNA reads as TGTGCCAGCTCACCGGCGGTGACAGCCTCTGGAAACACCATATATTTT. It translates to CASSPAVTASGNTIYF.

The rearrangement uses TRBV28 and TRBJ1-1, with 8 bases aligning to TRBD1. The CDR3 is 15 residues long. In germline, CDR1 is MDHEN, CDR2 SYDVKM. V lost 7 bases to trimming and J lost 4 bases; unmatched junction nucleotides: 11. The CDR3 here is CASTGEDRVFTEAFF. CDR3 sequence (DNA): TGTGCCAGCACGGGGGAGGACAGGGTGTTCACTGAAGCTTTCTTT.

This clone turned up a few times. The chain carries TRBV28 and TRBJ2-7; a possible D gene is TRBD1 (5 bases). With 5 bases removed from V and 1 base from J, the gap between germline ends came to 18 bases. CDR1 is MDHEN and CDR2 is SYDVKM in the germline V gene. This CDR3 comprises 16 residues. CDR3 region: CASSPSQDQWSYEQYF. Here the CDR3 DNA reads TGTGCCAGCAGTCCCTCACAGGATCAGTGGTCCTACGAGCAGTACTTC.

The J gene is TRBJ2-1, the V gene TRBV27, with a weak D call TRBD1 (5 bases). The germline V gene has CDR1 MNHEY and CDR2 SMNVEV (reference sequence). V lost 6 bases and J lost 4, with 7 bases in between. The CDR3 consists of 12 residues. The DNA of the CDR3 is TGTGCCAGCAGCCACAGGTACAATGAGCAGTTCTTC. As protein: CASSHRYNEQFF.

The chain carries TRBV29-1 and TRBJ2-2; 7 nucleotides line up with TRBD1. J gave up 3 bases and V 3 bases, and 10 bases lay outside the gene matches. CDR1 and CDR2 (germline): SQVTM, ANQGSEA. This CDR3 is built from 16 residues. This CDR3 is CSVEGRYGQDTGELFF. The CDR3 bases are TGCAGCGTTGAGGGGCGCTATGGACAGGACACCGGGGAGCTGTTTTTT.

This clone was found once. This same CDR3 is encoded by further DNA sequences in the sample. This chain links TRBV3-1 (or the pseudogene TRBV3-2) with TRBJ1-1; D unclear. Trimming removed 3 bases from V and 1 base from J, with 9 bases in between. This CDR3 is 14 amino acids long. From germline, CDR1 is LGHDT and CDR2 YNNKEL (reference sequence). CDR3 nucleotides: TGTGCCAGCAGCCAGGAGACGGAGAACACTGAAGCTTTCTTT. As protein: CASSQETENTEAFF.

The genes are TRBV6-6 and TRBJ1-3; D unresolved. The V gene's germline CDR1 is MNHNY and CDR2 SVGAGI (reference sequence). The CDR3 sequence is 17 residues long. V was pared by 5 bases and J by 0 bases, with 17 bases between. The CDR3 nucleotides read TGTGCCAGCAGTCCGCCGGACTTATCCGACTCTGGAAACACCATATATTTT. Translating gives CASSPPDLSDSGNTIYF.

This sequence joins TRBV5-4 and TRBJ1-2, with D perhaps TRBD1 (6 bases). The V and J ends lost 4 bases and 4 bases respectively, with 14 bases between them. In germline, CDR1 is SGHNT, CDR2 YYREEE (reference sequence). The CDR3 totals 14 residues. The CDR3 bases are TGTGCCAGCAGCCGGGGGGCAGATACCTATGGCTACACCTTC. Its protein product is CASSRGADTYGYTF.

The chain combines TRBV12-3 or TRBV12-4 with TRBJ1-2; D perhaps matches TRBD1 (5 bases). Trimming shortened V by 3 bases and J by 3 bases, and 8 bases separated the two germline ends. There are 13 residues in the CDR3. This CDR3 is CASSFGGYYGYTF. CDR3 DNA sequence: TGTGCCAGCAGTTTCGGGGGTTACTATGGCTACACCTTC.

This clone was detected only once. The V and J genes are TRBV5-6 and TRBJ2-1; TRBD1 matches at 7 bases. This CDR3 is 15 amino acids long. The junction had 6 bases not matched to a gene; V was cut back by 3 bases and J by 3 bases. Germline CDR1 and CDR2: SGHDT and YYEEEE. CDR3 protein: CASSSRQGVYNEQFF. CDR3 bases: TGTGCCAGCAGCTCTAGACAGGGCGTCTACAATGAGCAGTTCTTC.

This chain uses TRBV5-6 with TRBJ1-1; D call uncertain. Germline V lookup: CDR1 SGHDT, CDR2 YYEEEE. The CDR3 totals 13 residues. V was shortened by 2 bases and J by 3 bases, with 8 bases between the two germline ends. The CDR3 DNA follows: TGTGCCAGCAGCTTAAGACGGGACACTGAAGCTTTCTTT. It translates to CASSLRRDTEAFF.

The chain is built from TRBV20-1 and TRBJ1-1; no clear D. The germline V gene encodes CDR1 DFQATT and CDR2 SNEGSKA (reference sequence). Deletions cut 3 bases from V and 5 bases from J, with 13 bases between. The CDR3 consists of 13 residues. The CDR3 protein is CSASSSTPTEAFF. The CDR3 bases are TGCAGTGCTAGTTCTTCGACTCCTACTGAAGCTTTCTTT.

V usage is TRBV7-3 and J usage is TRBJ2-5; D gene unclear. The CDR3 spans 15 residues. Germline assignment: CDR1 SGHTA and CDR2 FQGTGA. Trimming cost V 1 base and J 9 bases, with 18 bases left between them. CDR3 coding DNA: TGTGCCAGCAGCTTAAACCCGTTTGTAGATAAAGCCCAGTACTTC. This gives the protein CASSLNPFVDKAQYF. The whole variable domain, filled in from reference TRBV7-3 and TRBJ2-5, reads GAGVSQTPSNKVTEKGKYVELRCDPISGHTALYWYRQSLGQGPEFLIYFQGTGAADDSGLPNDRFFAVRPEGSVSTLKIQRTERGDSAVYLCASSLNPFVDKAQYFGPGTRLLVL.

This chain joins TRBV13 and TRBJ2-7; 9 bases line up with TRBD1. CDR3 size: 15 residues. CDR1 is PRHDT, CDR2 FYEKMQ, per germline (reference sequence). The ends lost 6 bases at V and 5 bases at J; junction bases unmatched: 11. As DNA, the CDR3 is TGTGCCAGCAGTTTTAGTGGACAGGGGAGCCACGAGCAGTACTTC. Translation gives CASSFSGQGSHEQYF.

The rearrangement uses TRBV30 and TRBJ1-1, with 10 bases that match TRBD1. Germline CDR1 reads GTSNPN; CDR2 reads SVGIG (reference sequence). This CDR3 comprises 16 residues. V shed 5 bases and J 0 bases; nucleotides not matched to a gene: 9. The CDR3 bases are TGTGCCTGGGGTAACCGGGACAGGGGTTTGAACACTGAAGCTTTCTTT. It yields the protein CAWGNRDRGLNTEAFF.

The rearrangement joins TRBV25-1 to TRBJ1-1; weak D call: TRBD1 (5 bases). The germline CDR1 and CDR2 sequences are MGHDK and SYGVNS. Trimming removed 2 bases at V and 2 bases at J, with 6 bases between. This CDR3 is built from 13 residues. CDR3 region: CASSEQGNTEAFF. The CDR3 nucleotides read TGTGCCAGCAGTGAACAGGGAAACACTGAAGCTTTCTTT.

This clone came up a few times. The rearrangement links TRBV11-2 to TRBJ1-1; the match to TRBD1 covers 9 bases. The CDR3 runs 15 residues. V shed 6 bases, J shed 6 bases, and the junction held 11 bases outside the gene matches. CDR1 and CDR2 (germline): SGHAT, FQNNGV. CDR3 residues: CASSWGQGEGAEAFF. The CDR3, as DNA: TGTGCCAGCAGTTGGGGACAGGGAGAGGGGGCTGAAGCTTTCTTT. The entire variable domain, with the rest obtained from reference TRBV11-2 and TRBJ1-1, is as follows: EAGVAQSPRYKIIEKRQSVAFWCNPISGHATLYWYQQILGQGPKLLIQFQNNGVVDDSQLPKDRFSAERLKGVDSTLKIQPAKLEDSAVYLCASSWGQGEGAEAFFGQGTRLTVV.

The V and J genes are TRBV2 and TRBJ2-1, with TRBD1 as a possible D gene (6 bases). CDR1 and CDR2 from the germline V gene are SNHLY and FYNNEI. This CDR3 is built from 15 residues. V dropped 5 bases and J dropped 7 bases, with 18 bases sitting between them. CDR3 nucleotides: TGTGCCAGCAGTTCGGACAGCCCCGTGGCTAATGAGCAGTTCTTC. Protein sequence: CASSSDSPVANEQFF. Full variable domain (remainder filled in from reference TRBV2 and TRBJ2-1): EPEVTQTPSHQVTQMGQEVILRCVPISNHLYFYWYRQILGQKVEFLVSFYNNEISEKSEIFDDQFSVERPDGSNFTLKIRSTKLEDSAMYFCASSSDSPVANEQFFGPGTRLTVL.